These T cell receptor beta chains were read from a single sample in a study of blood T cell repertoires in COVID-19. Sequenced by immunoSEQ multiplex PCR; TCRdb stores in-frame clones only, minus some. The top ten clones hold under 2% of a sample with over 150,000 clones, 89% of them seen once. Sample: peripheral blood. The receptors here all came from a man between 18 and 35 years old who had recovered from COVID-19. CDR3s include the opening cysteine and the closing phenylalanine or tryptophan. Each record gives: V gene, J gene, CDR3 protein.

TRBV7-2,TRBJ1-1,CASSSTPMNTEAFF
TRBV15,TRBJ2-1,CATSESGRAADEQFF
TRBV19,TRBJ1-6,CASTGRYYNSPLHF
TRBV28,TRBJ1-6,CASPQLDYNSPLHF
TRBV28,TRBJ2-3,CASSSYTSGGPLRYTQYF
TRBV27,TRBJ1-1,CASSSRQASPEAFF
TRBV3-1/TRBV3-2,TRBJ2-5,CASSLTLNTGALQETQYF
TRBV10-2,TRBJ2-7,CASSETGLAGGVQYF
TRBV6-2/TRBV6-3,TRBJ2-2,CASSIARAGRVGELFF
TRBV11-2,TRBJ2-7,CASTVTLAGAYEQYF
TRBV19,TRBJ1-5,CASRTGGKGNQPQHF
TRBV5-1,TRBJ2-7,CASSLGLAANYEQYF
TRBV6-5,TRBJ2-5,CASSYTGGAAETQYF
TRBV15,TRBJ1-5,CATSIDRGGQPQHF
TRBV6-5,TRBJ2-1,CASSYSWTGDNEQFF
TRBV7-9,TRBJ2-7,CASSYARTSGRDEQYF
TRBV11-2,TRBJ1-2,CASRGDSSNYGYTF
TRBV2,TRBJ2-3,CASVLRAGTSTDTQYF
TRBV2,TRBJ2-6,CASSEVGTTGANVLTF
TRBV2,TRBJ1-2,CASSEELSGSNYGYTF
TRBV19,TRBJ2-3,CASSLDYRGATDTQYF
TRBV6-6,TRBJ2-5,CASSSPRKETQYF
TRBV3-1/TRBV3-2,TRBJ2-6,CASSQGLPGLGSGANVLTF
TRBV5-4,TRBJ2-2,CASSPGLALTGELFF
TRBV28,TRBJ1-1,CASGPYEAFF
TRBV11-2,TRBJ2-5,CASSSGESQYF
TRBV24-1,TRBJ2-1,CATSDSDFYNEQFF
TRBV11-2,TRBJ1-6,CASNNRDRGRRNSPLHF
TRBV10-3,TRBJ2-7,CAISERPFTSEGYEQYF
TRBV7-2,TRBJ2-3,CASSAGTTTDTQYF
TRBV4-3,TRBJ1-3,CASSQVFSGGLGGNTIYF
TRBV28,TRBJ1-1,CASSSPGTGYTEAFF
TRBV6-4,TRBJ1-2,CASSGGQGYGYTF
TRBV29-1,TRBJ2-7,CSVEIPGGYEQYF
TRBV7-2,TRBJ1-1,CASSLSRQGTEAFF
TRBV3-1/TRBV3-2,TRBJ2-3,CASSLNPLLADTQYF
TRBV23-1,TRBJ2-5,CASSRRTGDETQYF
TRBV5-8,TRBJ2-7,CASSLGTGDSYEQYF
TRBV4-3,TRBJ1-1,CASSPEYGDSNMNTEAFF
TRBV6-5,TRBJ2-1,CASRFYSGAYNEQFF